This is a list of T cell receptor beta chains from one sample in a study of T cells in Graves' hyperthyroidism and ophthalmopathy. From the multiplex PCR reads, TCRdb called clonotypes with MiXCR, one entry per CDR3 protein. Here the sample spans hundreds of thousands of distinct CDR3 sequences, under 20% being singletons. Sequenced sample: blood. The receptors originated from a woman under 30 with Graves' ophthalmopathy. Each CDR3 is given with its conserved first and last residue.

v_call	j_call	cdr3_aa
TRBV10-3	TRBJ1-2	CAISETVLDGYTF
TRBV28	TRBJ2-3	CATSNLDYNRRGTDTQYF
TRBV29-1	TRBJ1-1	CSGWTARNTEAFF
TRBV20-1	TRBJ1-1	CSASRGSGTLNTEAFF
TRBV28	TRBJ1-2	CASVLTQEPYGYTF
TRBV7-9	TRBJ2-1	CASSPETGVSYNEQFF
TRBV6-8	TRBJ1-4	CASSPYGQGGEKLFF
TRBV6-1	TRBJ1-2	CARREPLEGQNYGYTF
TRBV20-1	TRBJ2-7	CSARDSGTSVPYEQYF
TRBV12-5	TRBJ1-1	CASGLDIRTEAFF
TRBV5-1	TRBJ1-4	CASSLAGNNEKLFF
TRBV3-1	TRBJ2-4	CASSSSGAGIQYF
TRBV3-1	TRBJ1-5	CASSQEMGYQPQHF
TRBV27	TRBJ2-1	CASSSPTSGSGNEQFF
TRBV19	TRBJ2-6	CASSHPLGEANVLTF
TRBV7-8	TRBJ1-1	CASAGAGTEAFF
TRBV4-2	TRBJ1-5	CASSPSERGSNQPQHF
TRBV7-3	TRBJ2-3	CASSLTSHGLAGESTDTQYF
TRBV4-1	TRBJ1-6	CASSQAARNDSPLHF
TRBV5-1	TRBJ2-3	CASSQDPGTGGITQYF
TRBV20-1	TRBJ1-2	CSVEGAHGYTF
TRBV5-6	TRBJ1-5	CASSYRGVHQPQHF